Listed here are 4 T cell receptor beta chains from one sample, sequenced in a study of T cell responses to AZD1222 COVID-19 vaccine. Method: immunoSEQ multiplex PCR; TCRdb's copy keeps in-frame clones and lacks some. The sample has about 180,000 clones; over 85% are singletons. The source was peripheral blood, collected 28 days after the second dose of the MenACWY control vaccine. The origin of the receptors is an adult who received the MenACWY meningococcal vaccine as a control.

The chain joins TRBV5-1 to TRBJ2-5; TRBD1 matches at 9 bases. Trimming cost V 2 bases and J 1 base; bases outside gene matches: 3. The CDR3 totals 15 residues. Germline V gene data show CDR1 as SGHRS and CDR2 as YFSETQ. The CDR3 DNA sequence: TGCGCCAGCAGCTTTGACAGGGGGGGCCAAGAGACCCAGTACTTC. Translated, it gives CASSFDRGGQETQYF.

The chain combines TRBV25-1 with TRBJ2-2; 7 bases are a match to TRBD2. V gave up 7 bases and J gave up 2 bases; unmatched junction bases: 13. This CDR3 spans 17 amino acids. Germline CDR1 MGHDK, CDR2 SYGVNS. The DNA of the CDR3 is TGTGCCAGCACCACGGGGGGAAGGTTACTAAACACCGGGGAGCTGTTTTTT. Translated: CASTTGGRLLNTGELFF. The whole variable domain, filled in from reference TRBV25-1 and TRBJ2-2, reads EADIYQTPRYLVIGTGKKITLECSQTMGHDKMYWYQQDPGMELHLIHYSYGVNSTEKGDLSSESTVSRIRTEHFPLTLESARPSHTSQYLCASTTGGRLLNTGELFFGEGSRLTVL.

The chain employs TRBV10-3 and TRBJ1-6; unclear D gene. Between the trimmed V and J ends, which lost 6 bases and 4 bases, there was a span of 16 bases. The V gene's germline CDR1 is ENHRY and CDR2 SYGVKD. The length of the CDR3 is 16 residues. This CDR3 reads CAISEKGAAYNSPLHF. The CDR3 DNA follows: TGTGCCATCAGCGAGAAGGGAGCTGCGTATAATTCACCCCTCCACTTT.

The chain has TRBV18 and TRBJ1-3; D is undetermined. The CDR3 totals 18 residues. From germline, CDR1 is KGHSH and CDR2 LQKENI. The ends were cut back, 2 bases at V and 0 bases at J, with 17 bases in the middle. Here the CDR3 DNA reads TGTGCCAGCTCACCATTGATCGACTTCCAGAGCTCTGGAAACACCATATATTTT. Its translation is CASSPLIDFQSSGNTIYF.